A selection of T cell receptor beta chains follows, all from one sample in a study of T cells in Graves' hyperthyroidism and ophthalmopathy. One entry per CDR3 protein, called by TCRdb with MiXCR from the multiplex PCR reads. The sample lists 400,000 or so distinct CDR3 sequences, 13% to 15% occurring once. Sequencing was done on a sample of blood. Every receptor here comes from a woman aged 60-75 years with Graves' ophthalmopathy. Both conserved end residues are part of each CDR3. The D gene is left open where the match is weak. Expanded clones get a size class; other rows say once, few or many, or leave the size out.

D gene	V gene	J gene	clone size	CDR3 DNA	CDR3 protein
TRBD2	TRBV7-9	TRBJ2-1	many	TGTGCCAGCAGGAAACTAGCGGGAGGGTACAATGAGCAGTTCTTC	CASRKLAGGYNEQFF
TRBD1	TRBV3-1	TRBJ1-2	many	TGTGCCAGCAGCGCCGACAGGGGAGGGCGAGGCTACACCTTC	CASSADRGGRGYTF
TRBD2	TRBV30	TRBJ2-5	many	TGTGCCTGGAGCGTAGGGACTAGCCAAAAGACCCAGTACTTC	CAWSVGTSQKTQYF
NA	TRBV28	TRBJ1-6	NA	TGTGCCAGCAGTTACTTAGGCGATTCACCCCTCCACTTT	CASSYLGDSPLHF
NA	TRBV4-1	TRBJ2-1	NA	TGCGCCAGCAGCCTCGAGGGGGGGGGCTCCTACAATGAGCAGTTCTTC	CASSLEGGGSYNEQFF
TRBD2	TRBV20-1	TRBJ2-1	NA	TGCAGTGCCCAAGTCCGGGGGGAGGGTGGGAATGAGCAGTTCTTC	CSAQVRGEGGNEQFF
NA	TRBV27	TRBJ1-6	NA	TGTGCCAGCAGTTTAACACGCGATTCACCCCTCCACTTT	CASSLTRDSPLHF
NA	TRBV5-1	TRBJ2-5	many	TGCGCCAGCAGCCTAATTGCTGGCCAAGAGACCCAGTACTTC	CASSLIAGQETQYF
NA	TRBV12-3/TRBV12-4	TRBJ2-5	many	TGTGCCAGCAGTTTGGGGTTAGAGACCCAGTACTTC	CASSLGLETQYF
NA	TRBV11-2	TRBJ2-7	many	TGTGCCAGCAGCTTAGGGCAAATCTCCTACGAGCAGTACTTC	CASSLGQISYEQYF
NA	TRBV5-4	TRBJ2-3	NA	TGTGCCAGCAGCTCCAGCGCCTCTGATACGCAGTATTTT	CASSSSASDTQYF
NA	TRBV20-1	TRBJ2-7	many	TGCAGTGCTAGAGGCAGAACCACCTACGAGCAGTACTTC	CSARGRTTYEQYF
TRBD2	TRBV7-2	TRBJ2-1	many	TGTGCCAGCAGCTCAGCGGGGTCCTCCTACAATGAGCAGTTCTTC	CASSSAGSSYNEQFF
NA	TRBV19	TRBJ1-2	few	TGTGCCAGTAATGACGATGCTTATGGCTACACCTTC	CASNDDAYGYTF
TRBD1	TRBV25-1	TRBJ1-5	few	TGTGCCAGCAGTGAAGGACAGGGCTTCAGCAATCAGCCCCAGCATTTT	CASSEGQGFSNQPQHF
TRBD1	TRBV7-2	TRBJ2-3	NA	TGTGCCAGCAGCTTAGGGACAGGGCCCACAGATACGCAGTATTTT	CASSLGTGPTDTQYF
NA	TRBV29-1	TRBJ2-3	NA	TGCAGCGTTTCAACGGGTGTCCCAGATACGCAGTATTTT	CSVSTGVPDTQYF
TRBD2	TRBV20-1	TRBJ2-1	many	TGCAGTGCTAGAGATCGCGCCGGGACTACCTACAATGAGCAGTTCTTC	CSARDRAGTTYNEQFF
NA	TRBV10-3	TRBJ1-5	NA	TGTGCAATATCTTGGGGTTCAGGACAGCCCCAGCATTTT	CAISWGSGQPQHF
NA	TRBV3-1	TRBJ1-2	many	TGTGCCAGCAGCCCCGACCGGGGCAGCTATGGCTACACCTTC	CASSPDRGSYGYTF
TRBD2	TRBV7-3	TRBJ2-2	many	TGTGCCAGCAGCTTAGCGGGAGATTTCCCCAGGCCCGGGGAGCTGTTTTTT	CASSLAGDFPRPGELFF
NA	TRBV2	TRBJ2-7	NA	TGTGCCAGCAGTGATATGGCAGGGTACAAGACCTACGAGCAGTACTTC	CASSDMAGYKTYEQYF
NA	TRBV19	TRBJ2-7	few	TGTCTTGGAGGGGGAATCTACTACGAGCAGTACTTC	CLGGGIYYEQYF
NA	TRBV7-2	TRBJ2-3	NA	TGTGCCAGCAGCCCCACCGGGGGTCTCAGGGGGGGAAGCACAGATACGCAGTATTTT	CASSPTGGLRGGSTDTQYF
NA	TRBV20-1	TRBJ2-2	many	TGCAGTGCTAGAGATAACTCAGGGACCCACACCGGGGAGCTGTTTTTT	CSARDNSGTHTGELFF
NA	TRBV12-3/TRBV12-4	TRBJ2-7	few	TGTGCCAGCGGCCGCCCCCCAACCTACGAGCAGTACTTC	CASGRPPTYEQYF
NA	TRBV5-1	TRBJ2-3	many	TGCGCCAGCAACCTTCAGGGAAAGAGCACAGATACGCAGTATTTT	CASNLQGKSTDTQYF
TRBD2	TRBV20-1	TRBJ2-7	few	TGCAGTGCTAGGAAACCGGGGGGTTACGAGCAGTACTTC	CSARKPGGYEQYF
NA	TRBV10-1	TRBJ2-1	many	TGCGCCAGCAGCCATGGGACGGGAGTAGCTTCCTACAATGAGCAGTTCTTC	CASSHGTGVASYNEQFF
NA	TRBV28	TRBJ1-4	NA	TGTGCCAGCAAGGCGGCAACTAATGAAAAACTGTTTTTT	CASKAATNEKLFF
TRBD1	TRBV2	TRBJ1-4	few	TGTGCCAGCAGGACAGGGGGTAATGAAAAACTGTTTTTT	CASRTGGNEKLFF
TRBD2	TRBV27	TRBJ2-7	NA	TGTGCCAGCAGTTCCAGACTAGCGGGAGCCCACGAGCAGTACTTC	CASSSRLAGAHEQYF
NA	TRBV20-1	TRBJ2-5	many	TGCAGTGCTAGAGGGGGGGAGACCCAGTACTTC	CSARGGETQYF
NA	TRBV30	TRBJ2-2	NA	TGTGCCTGGAGCCGGGACACCATCACCGGGGAGCTGTTTTTT	CAWSRDTITGELFF
NA	TRBV7-3	TRBJ1-1	many	TGTGCCAGCAGCACCTCAGGTGGGGTCGGCGGAGCTTTCTTT	CASSTSGGVGGAFF
NA	TRBV27	TRBJ2-3	NA	TGTGCCAGCAGTTTAACGGGCAGGGAGCCAACAGATACGCAGTATTTT	CASSLTGREPTDTQYF
NA	TRBV11-2	TRBJ2-7	many	TGTGCCAGCAGCTTACTAAGGGGCTACGAGCAGTACTTC	CASSLLRGYEQYF
NA	TRBV6-2/TRBV6-3	TRBJ2-1	NA	TGTGCCAGCAGTTCTTGGTTAGGGGAGAACGGGGATGAGCAGTTCTTC	CASSSWLGENGDEQFF
NA	TRBV2	TRBJ2-1	many	TGTGCCAGCAGATTCGTCATTGGCCCACATGACAATGAGCAGTTCTTC	CASRFVIGPHDNEQFF
TRBD2	TRBV7-2	TRBJ2-5	many	TGTGCCAGCAGCGTTCCCCCGACTAGCATTGAGACCCAGTACTTC	CASSVPPTSIETQYF
TRBD1	TRBV19	TRBJ2-1	NA	TGTGCCAGTAGTAAAAAGCTACAGGGGAACAATGAGCAGTTCTTC	CASSKKLQGNNEQFF
NA	TRBV4-3	TRBJ1-5	NA	TGCGCCAGCAGCCCCGGACAGACCTACAATCAGCCCCAGCATTTT	CASSPGQTYNQPQHF
NA	TRBV7-6	TRBJ2-7	many	TGTGCCAGCAGCCCTGGAGGACCCTACGAGCAGTACTTC	CASSPGGPYEQYF
NA	TRBV27	TRBJ2-1	few	TGTGCCAGCAATGCTAGGGGATTCAGCTCCTACAATGAGCAGTTCTTC	CASNARGFSSYNEQFF
NA	TRBV7-9	TRBJ2-3	many	TGTGCCAGCAGCCTTTGGCAGGAGGATACGCAGTATTTT	CASSLWQEDTQYF
NA	TRBV28	TRBJ2-4	many	TGTGCCAGCAGCCTGGGGGGTCAGGGAAGAGCCAAAAACATTCAGTACTTC	CASSLGGQGRAKNIQYF
NA	TRBV5-1	TRBJ1-3	many	TGCGCCAGCAGCGAGGACTCTGGAAACACCATATATTTT	CASSEDSGNTIYF
TRBD2	TRBV28	TRBJ2-3	few	TGTGCCAGCAGTTTGCAGGGACTAGCCCAGGATACGCAGTATTTT	CASSLQGLAQDTQYF
TRBD1	TRBV5-1	TRBJ2-1	many	TGCGCCAGCAGCTTGGAGGCAGGGGGTAGGTTCTTC	CASSLEAGGRFF
TRBD1	TRBV30	TRBJ2-5	many	TGTGCCTGGCGGAATCCCGGGACAGGGGACCAAGAGACCCAGTACTTC	CAWRNPGTGDQETQYF
NA	TRBV7-8	TRBJ2-1	many	TGTGCCAGCACTTTACAGGGTCTCCGGGTCTCCTACAATGAGCAGTTCTTC	CASTLQGLRVSYNEQFF
NA	TRBV7-9	TRBJ1-2	many	TGTGCCAGCAGCTTTGGACAGCGTCCTCTTTATGGCTACACCTTC	CASSFGQRPLYGYTF
TRBD1	TRBV5-1	TRBJ1-4	once	TGCGCCAGCAGCAAAGGACAGGGGGGGTTTAATGAAAAACTGTTTTTT	CASSKGQGGFNEKLFF
NA	TRBV7-9	TRBJ2-1	many	TGTGCCAGCAGTCGTCAGGGAAACAATGAGCAGTTCTTC	CASSRQGNNEQFF
TRBD2	TRBV30	TRBJ2-1	NA	TGTGCCTGGAGCCTGGGACTAGTGGCCGCGGGGCCGTTCTTC	CAWSLGLVAAGPFF
NA	TRBV3-1	TRBJ2-2	many	TGTGCCAGCAGCCAAGTTCTGGGAGGAGGGCCCACCGGGGAGCTGTTTTTT	CASSQVLGGGPTGELFF
TRBD1	TRBV7-9	TRBJ2-6	few	TGTGCCAGCAGCGAGACAGGGAGAGGTGGGGCCAACGTCCTGACTTTC	CASSETGRGGANVLTF
NA	TRBV19	TRBJ2-7	few	TGTGCCAGTAGTATAAGGGACTCTAACTACGAGCAGTACTTC	CASSIRDSNYEQYF